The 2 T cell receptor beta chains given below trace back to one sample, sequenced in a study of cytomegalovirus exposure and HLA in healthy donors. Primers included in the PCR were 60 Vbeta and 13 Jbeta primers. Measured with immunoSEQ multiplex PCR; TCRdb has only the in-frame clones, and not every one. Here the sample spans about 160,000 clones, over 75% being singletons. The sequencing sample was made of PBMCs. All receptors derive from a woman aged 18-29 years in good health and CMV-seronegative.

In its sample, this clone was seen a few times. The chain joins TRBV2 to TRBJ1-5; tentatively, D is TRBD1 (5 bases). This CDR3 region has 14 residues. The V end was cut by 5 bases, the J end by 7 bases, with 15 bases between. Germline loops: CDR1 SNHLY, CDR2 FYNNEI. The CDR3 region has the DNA TGTGCCAGCAGTTTTAGGGGTTTTAACCAGCCCCAGCATTTT. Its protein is CASSFRGFNQPQHF.

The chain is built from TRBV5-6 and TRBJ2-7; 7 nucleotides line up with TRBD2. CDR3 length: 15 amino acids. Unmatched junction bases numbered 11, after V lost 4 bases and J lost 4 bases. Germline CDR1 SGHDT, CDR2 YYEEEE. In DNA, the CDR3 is TGTGCCAGCAGCCCCCCTAGCGGACATATATACGAGCAGTACTTC. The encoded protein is CASSPPSGHIYEQYF.